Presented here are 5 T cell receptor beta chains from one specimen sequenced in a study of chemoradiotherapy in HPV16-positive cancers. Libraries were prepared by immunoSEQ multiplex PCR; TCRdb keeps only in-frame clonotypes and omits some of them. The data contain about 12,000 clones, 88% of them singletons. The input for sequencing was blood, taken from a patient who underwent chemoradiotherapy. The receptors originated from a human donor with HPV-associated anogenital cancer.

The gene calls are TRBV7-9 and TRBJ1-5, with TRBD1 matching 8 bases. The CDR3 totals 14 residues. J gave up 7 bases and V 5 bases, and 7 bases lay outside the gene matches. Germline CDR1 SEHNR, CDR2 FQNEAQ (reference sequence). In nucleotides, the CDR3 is TGTGCCAGCAGCGAGACAGGGGTTGGACAGCCCCAGCATTTT. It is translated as CASSETGVGQPQHF.

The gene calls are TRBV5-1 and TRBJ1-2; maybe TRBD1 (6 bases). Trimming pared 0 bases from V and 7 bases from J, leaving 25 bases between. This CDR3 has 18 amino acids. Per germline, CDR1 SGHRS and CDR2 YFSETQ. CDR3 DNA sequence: TGCGCCAGCAGCTTGGATCCCACAGGGCGTTCGGCTAAGGGTGGCTACACCTTC. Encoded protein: CASSLDPTGRSAKGGYTF. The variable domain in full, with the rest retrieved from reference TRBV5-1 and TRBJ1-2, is KAGVTQTPRYLIKTRGQQVTLSCSPISGHRSVSWYQQTPGQGLQFLFEYFSETQRNKGNFPGRFSGRQFSNSRSEMNVSTLELGDSALYLCASSLDPTGRSAKGGYTFGSGTRLTVV.

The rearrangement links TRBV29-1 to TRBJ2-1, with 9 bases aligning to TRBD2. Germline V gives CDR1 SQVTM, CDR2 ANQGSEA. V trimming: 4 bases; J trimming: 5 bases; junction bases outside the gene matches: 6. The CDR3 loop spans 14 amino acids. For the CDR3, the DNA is TGCAGCGTTGGACGACTAGCGGATCACAATGAGCAGTTCTTC. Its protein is CSVGRLADHNEQFF.

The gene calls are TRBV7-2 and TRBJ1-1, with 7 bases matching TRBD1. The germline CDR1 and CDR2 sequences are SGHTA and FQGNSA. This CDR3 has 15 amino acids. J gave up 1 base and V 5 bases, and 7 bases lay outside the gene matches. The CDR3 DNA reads TGTGCCAGCAGCCGTGGGACAGTCAAGAACACTGAAGCTTTCTTT. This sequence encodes CASSRGTVKNTEAFF. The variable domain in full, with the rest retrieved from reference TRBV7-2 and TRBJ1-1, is GAGVSQSPSNKVTEKGKDVELRCDPISGHTALYWYRQSLGQGLEFLIYFQGNSAPDKSGLPSDRFSAERTGGSVSTLTIQRTQQEDSAVYLCASSRGTVKNTEAFFGQGTRLTVV.

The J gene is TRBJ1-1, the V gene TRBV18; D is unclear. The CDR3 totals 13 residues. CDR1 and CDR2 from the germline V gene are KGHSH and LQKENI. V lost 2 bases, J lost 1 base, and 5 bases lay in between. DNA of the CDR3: TGTGCCAGCTCACCAGGGCAGAACACTGAAGCTTTCTTT. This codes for CASSPGQNTEAFF. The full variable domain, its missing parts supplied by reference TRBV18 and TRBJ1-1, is NAGVMQNPRHLVRRRGQEARLRCSPMKGHSHVYWYRQLPEEGLKFMVYLQKENIIDESGMPKERFSAEFPKEGPSILRIQQVVRGDSAAYFCASSPGQNTEAFFGQGTRLTVV.